Here is one TCR beta chain with its context. The target antigen is unknown. This CDR3 region has 15 residues. Trimming cost V 4 bases and J 4 bases, with 17 bases left between them. In germline, CDR1 is MGHDK, CDR2 SYGVNS. The source of the thymus tissue was resections taken during corrective heart surgery. The data belong to a study of human thymus T cells. Overall study results and limits: What appeared biased in thymic and blood repertoires was the usage of V and J genes. Related research described thymic repertoires that were highly overlapping among unrelated individuals.

Generated by immunoSEQ multiplex PCR, the TCRdb table keeps only in-frame clones and is missing some. The repertoire holds some 130,000 clones, more than 90% seen once, with around 0.025% in the top ten. The gene calls are TRBV25-1 and TRBJ2-7; no definite D call. The sample comprised thymus tissue. This clonotype was sampled from a boy younger than two with a congenital heart defect but otherwise immunologically healthy. CDR3: CASSVLTGLPYEQYF. For the CDR3, the DNA is TGTGCCAGCAGTGTCCTAACTGGGCTACCTTACGAGCAGTACTTC.